Below, 17 T cell receptor beta chains from the same sample are listed, as sequenced in a study of B cell selection in AIRE deficiency (dated by TCRdb to about 2019). Receptor amplification or capture employed the immunoSEQ multiplex PCR assay. TCRdb's version of the immuneACCESS table is confined to in-frame rearrangements and falls short of the full clone set. An unresolved V gene accounts for under half of the shortfall where checked; the remainder is of unknown origin. This sample has about 18,000 clones in its table, and more than 85% of those were observed once. The ten largest clones capture approximately 1% of the sample. Regulatory T cells were sorted as cells that were CD4+CD25hiCD127low/negative. What was sequenced was CD4+CD25+ Tregs sorted from PBMCs. The receptor set was obtained from a human donor in good health.

The genes are TRBV28 and TRBJ1-5; D perhaps matches TRBD1 (5 bases). Germline values: CDR1 MDHEN, CDR2 SYDVKM. This CDR3 region has 15 residues. V lost 3 bases and J lost 3, with 12 bases in between. CDR3 nucleotide sequence: TGTGCCAGCAGTTTCCGGGGCTCCTCCAATCAGCCCCAGCATTTT. Protein product: CASSFRGSSNQPQHF.

The chain combines TRBV5-1 with TRBJ1-3; D unresolved. Trimming removed 0 bases from V and 0 bases from J, with 10 bases in between. The CDR3 spans 16 residues. Germline V gives CDR1 SGHRS, CDR2 YFSETQ. This CDR3 reads CASSLALGNSGNTIYF. In nucleotides, the CDR3 is TGCGCCAGCAGCTTGGCCTTGGGGAACTCTGGAAACACCATATATTTT.

The chain has TRBV27 and TRBJ2-1; no reliable D call. The CDR3 totals 12 residues. CDR1 is MNHEY, CDR2 SMNVEV, per germline (reference sequence). The V and J ends lost 4 bases and 9 bases respectively, with 10 bases between them. The chain's CDR3 is CASSWLGLEQFF. In nucleotides, the CDR3 is TGTGCCAGCAGTTGGCTGGGCCTTGAGCAGTTCTTC.

V usage is TRBV27 and J usage is TRBJ2-6; tentative D call: TRBD2 (6 bases). V was clipped by 5 bases and J by 4 bases, with 12 bases between them. Germline CDR1 reads MNHEY; CDR2 reads SMNVEV (reference sequence). The CDR3 has 15 amino acids. CDR3 sequence (DNA): TGTGCCAGCAGTCCCTCGGGGAGGGGGGCCAACGTCCTGACTTTC. This translates into CASSPSGRGANVLTF.

The rearrangement uses TRBV28 and TRBJ1-6; D is possibly TRBD1 (5 bases). The V gene's germline CDR1 is MDHEN and CDR2 SYDVKM. CDR3 size: 13 residues. Between the trimmed V and J ends, which lost 10 bases and 6 bases, there was a span of 13 bases. CDR3 amino acids: CATNGGVNSPLHF. For the CDR3, the DNA is TGTGCCACCAACGGGGGGGTTAATTCACCCCTCCACTTT.

The rearrangement uses TRBV5-1 and TRBJ1-2, with D unresolved. The CDR3 spans 12 residues. V lost 6 bases to trimming and J lost 2 bases, with 8 bases between them. The germline V gene has CDR1 SGHRS and CDR2 YFSETQ. In DNA, the CDR3 is TGCGCCAGCAAAGCGGGAAACTATGGCTACACCTTC. The encoded protein is CASKAGNYGYTF. Based on the CDR3 plus reference TRBV5-1 and TRBJ1-2, the full variable domain is KAGVTQTPRYLIKTRGQQVTLSCSPISGHRSVSWYQQTPGQGLQFLFEYFSETQRNKGNFPGRFSGRQFSNSRSEMNVSTLELGDSALYLCASKAGNYGYTFGSGTRLTVV.

V and J are TRBV6-6 and TRBJ1-4, with 7 positions matching TRBD1. The CDR3 extends over 16 amino acids. V gave up 3 bases and J gave up 8 bases; unmatched junction bases: 12. In germline, CDR1 is MNHNY, CDR2 SVGAGI (reference sequence). This CDR3 is CASSYPGTDRREKLFF. CDR3 DNA: TGTGCCAGCAGTTATCCGGGGACAGATCGACGGGAAAAACTGTTTTTT.

The chain has TRBV29-1 and TRBJ2-2, with TRBD2 as a possible D gene (7 bases). The CDR3 is made up of 12 amino acids. Per germline, CDR1 SQVTM and CDR2 ANQGSEA. Trimming shortened V by 6 bases and J by 5 bases, and 10 bases separated the two germline ends. DNA for the CDR3: TGCAGCGTGCGGGGGCCGACCGGGGAGCTGTTTTTT. Translated: CSVRGPTGELFF.

This chain links TRBV21-1 with TRBJ2-1. TRBV21-1 is a recognized pseudogene. The CDR3 runs 16 residues. The CDR3 region has the DNA TGTGCCAGCAGCAAAGATGAAGTGGGGACCTTCAATGAGCAGTTCTTC. It yields the protein CASSKDEVGTFNEQFF.

V gene TRBV6-5 combines with J gene TRBJ1-5; the D is unclear. The germline V gene encodes CDR1 MNHEY and CDR2 SVGAGI. V was trimmed by 2 bases and J by 7 bases, leaving 12 bases between them. CDR3 size: 14 residues. CDR3 sequence reads: CASSYLGGGQPQHF. The CDR3 DNA follows: TGTGCCAGCAGTTACCTGGGAGGTGGGCAGCCCCAGCATTTT.

This clone was detected once. This chain joins TRBV5-1 and TRBJ2-5; D is undetermined. This CDR3 region has 13 residues. Trimming left V 1 base short and J 4 bases short, with 8 bases between. Germline lookup yields CDR1 SGHRS and CDR2 YFSETQ. The CDR3 sequence: CASSLISGETQYF. CDR3 DNA sequence: TGCGCCAGCAGCTTGATTAGTGGAGAGACCCAGTACTTC.

V is TRBV7-8 and J is TRBJ1-2; unclear D gene. The germline V and J ends were trimmed by 5 bases and 8 bases, with 18 bases remaining between them. CDR1 and CDR2 from the germline V gene are SGHVS and FQNEAQ. This CDR3 has 14 residues. The CDR3 nucleotides are TGTGCCAGCAGCCCCAACAAGGAAACAAGGGGCTACACCTTC. It is translated as CASSPNKETRGYTF.

The chain has TRBV10-2 and TRBJ2-5; D possibly corresponds to TRBD2 (6 bases). This CDR3 is built from 17 residues. Germline V gives CDR1 WSHSY, CDR2 SAAADI. The V end was cut by 3 bases, the J end by 1 base, with 18 bases between. The CDR3 reads CASSDWTGVTPQETQYF. In nucleotides, the CDR3 is TGCGCCAGCAGTGATTGGACGGGAGTAACCCCCCAAGAGACCCAGTACTTC.

V and J are TRBV27 and TRBJ2-5; TRBD1 might be the D (5 bases). CDR3 size: 13 residues. CDR1 and CDR2 from the germline V gene are MNHEY and SMNVEV (reference sequence). Trimming took off 7 bases at V and 5 bases at J, with 14 bases between the two ends. CDR3 in amino acids: CASKAGNVETQYF. Written as DNA, the CDR3 is TGTGCCAGCAAGGCAGGGAATGTTGAGACCCAGTACTTC.

The chain employs TRBV5-1 and TRBJ2-1; D gene unclear. Germline lookup yields CDR1 SGHRS and CDR2 YFSETQ. The CDR3 loop spans 15 amino acids. The germline V and J ends were trimmed by 0 bases and 6 bases, with 13 bases remaining between them. CDR3 coding DNA: TGCGCCAGCAGCTTGGCCGGGCGTTGGGTCAATGAGCAGTTCTTC. Its translation: CASSLAGRWVNEQFF.

This chain connects TRBV4-1 to TRBJ2-6; 8 bases are shared with TRBD1. Trimming took 3 bases from V and 0 from J; bases not matched to a gene: 13. The length of the CDR3 is 20 residues. Germline-derived CDR1 and CDR2 are MGHRA and YSYEKL. CDR3 DNA sequence: TGCGCCAGCAGCCAGGAGAACCCAGGACAGGGATTCTCTGGGGCCAACGTCCTGACTTTC. Amino acid sequence: CASSQENPGQGFSGANVLTF.

The rearrangement links TRBV5-1 to TRBJ1-3; no firm D call. The germline V gene has CDR1 SGHRS and CDR2 YFSETQ. V lost 2 bases and J 0 bases, leaving 9 bases between the germline ends. This CDR3 contains 15 residues. The CDR3 spells CASSFYGSSGNTIYF. For the CDR3, the DNA is TGCGCCAGCAGCTTTTACGGGAGCTCTGGAAACACCATATATTTT.